Sequencing of this T cell receptor beta chain was carried out in a study of post-analysis software for immune sequencing data. The library was made from cDNA and included unique molecular identifiers. Each CDR3 protein is one row after TCRdb ran MiXCR on the PCR reads. Counted here are under 900,000 distinct CDR3 sequences, roughly 58% occurring once; the ten biggest clones make up under 6%. Findings and limits, study-wide: Among a few TRBV segments more frequent in patients than controls were TRBV5-6, TRBV5-1 and TRBV20-1.

Germline V gene data show CDR1 as DFQATT and CDR2 as SNEGSKA (reference sequence). The CDR3 contains 14 residues. Deletions cut 4 bases from V and 0 bases from J, with 10 bases between. This clonotype was seen a handful of times. What it binds is unknown. The specimen sequenced was blood. The J gene is TRBJ2-4, the V gene TRBV20-1; D not resolved. This TCR came from a girl between 5 and 17 years old with multiple sclerosis. The CDR3 spells CSATRSLAKNIQYF. In nucleotides, the CDR3 is TGCAGTGCTACTCGCTCGCTAGCCAAAAACATTCAGTACTTC.